The 16 T cell receptor beta chains reported below all come from one sample, sequenced in a study of blood T cell repertoires in COVID-19 (TCRdb year 2020). Library preparation employed the immunoSEQ multiplex PCR assay. Sourced from immuneACCESS, this table was stored by TCRdb with only in-frame sequences that have V and J called. A share of the clones is absent; for the studies checked, an unresolved V gene accounts for under half, and the remainder has no known explanation. This sample is represented by about 160,000 clones; around nine tenths of them were singletons. The top ten hold around 10% of the sample. The sample comprised peripheral blood. All receptors come from a woman in her seventies with COVID-19, enrolled during active disease.

The rearrangement links TRBV30 to TRBJ1-2; D is possibly TRBD1 (5 bases). The ends were cut back, 2 bases at V and 3 bases at J, with 10 bases in the middle. The CDR3 contains 13 residues. From germline, CDR1 is GTSNPN and CDR2 SVGIG (reference sequence). CDR3 DNA sequence: TGTGCCTGGAGTTCCGACAGCTACTATGGCTACACCTTC. Protein: CAWSSDSYYGYTF. The whole variable domain, remainder taken from reference TRBV30 and TRBJ1-2, is SQTIHQWPATLVQPVGSPLSLECTVEGTSNPNLYWYRQAAGRGLQLLFYSVGIGQISSEVPQNLSASRPQDRQFILSSKKLLLSDSGFYLCAWSSDSYYGYTFGSGTRLTVV.

This rearrangement joins TRBV24-1 to TRBJ2-3; weak D call: TRBD1 (5 bases). CDR1 KGHDR and CDR2 SFDVKD come from the germline V gene. V gave up 4 bases and J gave up 9 bases, with 13 bases separating them. This CDR3 contains 13 residues. The CDR3 DNA reads TGTGCCACCAGTGACCGGCTGGGGCGGACGCAGTATTTT. This gives the protein CATSDRLGRTQYF.

The J gene is TRBJ1-6, the V gene TRBV18; no reliable D call. This CDR3 has 16 amino acids. Trimming stripped 2 bases from V and 9 bases from J, with 17 bases between. CDR1 is KGHSH, CDR2 LQKENI, per germline. Here the CDR3 reads CASSPLRGLAVSPLHF. The CDR3 nucleotides are TGTGCCAGCTCACCATTACGGGGATTAGCAGTTTCACCCCTCCACTTT.

The J gene is TRBJ1-1, the V gene TRBV4-1, with D unresolved. Trimming removed 0 bases from V and 0 bases from J, with 8 bases in between. The CDR3 sequence is 15 residues long. Per the germline V gene, CDR1 is MGHRA and CDR2 is YSYEKL. CDR3 bases: TGCGCCAGCAGCCAAGAGGGCAGTTTGAACACTGAAGCTTTCTTT. This gives the protein CASSQEGSLNTEAFF.

This chain joins TRBV5-1 and TRBJ1-1; 10 bases are a match to TRBD1. The ends lost 4 bases at V and 1 base at J; junction bases unmatched: 4. This CDR3 has 15 amino acids. The germline V gene encodes CDR1 SGHRS and CDR2 YFSETQ. The CDR3 bases are TGCGCCAGCAGCGTACGACAGGGGGCGAACACTGAAGCTTTCTTT. This encodes CASSVRQGANTEAFF.

The V call is TRBV5-1, the J call TRBJ2-3, with 11 bases identical to TRBD2. The germline V gene encodes CDR1 SGHRS and CDR2 YFSETQ. The CDR3 sequence is 17 residues long. V dropped 3 bases and J dropped 5; count of bases not matched to a gene: 11. CDR3 coding DNA: TGCGCCAGCAGCTCCCAACTAGCGGGGGACCCGGGAGATACGCAGTATTTT. Amino acid sequence: CASSSQLAGDPGDTQYF. Looking up the rest from reference TRBV5-1 and TRBJ2-3 gives the full variable domain: KAGVTQTPRYLIKTRGQQVTLSCSPISGHRSVSWYQQTPGQGLQFLFEYFSETQRNKGNFPGRFSGRQFSNSRSEMNVSTLELGDSALYLCASSSQLAGDPGDTQYFGPGTRLTVL.

The chain links TRBV6-5 to TRBJ2-7; D might be TRBD1 (6 bases). Germline loops: CDR1 MNHEY, CDR2 SVGAGI. Trimming removed 7 bases from V and 1 base from J, with 11 bases in between. The CDR3 is 13 amino acids. The CDR3 region has the DNA TGTGCCAGCACCCAACAGGGTTCCTACGAGCAGTACTTC. It encodes CASTQQGSYEQYF.

V usage is TRBV11-3 and J usage is TRBJ2-3, with 10 positions matching TRBD2. CDR1 is SGHNT and CDR2 is YENEEA in the germline V gene. Trimming removed 1 base from V and 7 bases from J; junction bases left unmatched: 11. CDR3 length: 17 amino acids. The CDR3 DNA reads as TGTGCCAGCAGCTTAGCTAGCGGGGGTTCCCAGGGGAATACGCAGTATTTT. Protein: CASSLASGGSQGNTQYF.

V is TRBV15 and J is TRBJ1-4, with TRBD1 identical over 7 bases. Per the germline V gene, CDR1 is LNHNV and CDR2 is YYDKDF (reference sequence). V shed 3 bases and J 3 bases; nucleotides not matched to a gene: 7. This CDR3 spans 16 amino acids. In DNA, the CDR3 is TGTGCCACCAGCAGCCCACGGGACAGTCCTAATGAAAAACTGTTTTTT. As protein: CATSSPRDSPNEKLFF.

The gene calls are TRBV19 and TRBJ1-2; a possible D gene is TRBD1 (6 bases). Trimming stripped 5 bases from V and 2 bases from J, with 9 bases between. The germline gives CDR1 LNHDA, CDR2 SQIVND (reference sequence). The CDR3 runs to 13 residues. CDR3 bases: TGTGCCAGTAGTCAGGGGCGAAACTATGGCTACACCTTC. This encodes CASSQGRNYGYTF.

The V call is TRBV14, the J call TRBJ1-1, with D unresolved. V was cut by 6 bases and J by 2 bases, with 16 bases left in between. Germline V CDR1 and CDR2: SGHDN, FVKESK. CDR3 length: 15 amino acids. The CDR3 loop is CASSPSGPKNTEAFF. Here the CDR3 DNA reads TGTGCCAGCAGTCCAAGTGGGCCGAAAAACACTGAAGCTTTCTTT.

The CDR3 coding sequence is TGTGCCAGCAGTTTAGGTCTAAATTCACCCCTCCACTTT. Its protein product is CASSLGLNSPLHF. The V and J genes are TRBV12-3 or TRBV12-4 and TRBJ1-6, with D hard to call. V lost 1 base to trimming and J lost 7 bases, with 5 bases between them. The CDR3 has 13 residues.

The chain couples TRBV3-1 (or the pseudogene TRBV3-2) to TRBJ2-7; the match to TRBD2 covers 13 bases. The length of the CDR3 is 15 residues. With V trimmed by 2 bases and J by 5 bases, 3 bases remained unmatched. The germline CDR1 and CDR2 sequences are LGHDT and YNNKEL (reference sequence). Here the CDR3 reads CASSQMGTSGDEQYF. In nucleotides, the CDR3 is TGTGCCAGCAGCCAAATGGGGACTAGCGGGGACGAGCAGTACTTC.

This clone was seen a single time. This chain joins TRBV28 and TRBJ1-1, with D unclear. The CDR3 consists of 16 residues. Per germline, CDR1 MDHEN and CDR2 SYDVKM. V lost 2 bases and J lost 2, with 15 bases in between. The CDR3 DNA reads as TGTGCCAGCAGTTTAGAGTACAGAGCACTCAACACTGAAGCTTTCTTT. It yields the protein CASSLEYRALNTEAFF.

This chain links TRBV5-4 with TRBJ2-5, with 9 bases identical to TRBD1. The germline gives CDR1 SGHNT, CDR2 YYREEE (reference sequence). V lost 1 base, J lost 5 bases, and 6 bases stayed unmatched. The CDR3 has 15 residues. The CDR3 sequence is CASSLSGQGVETQYF. The CDR3 DNA follows: TGTGCCAGCAGCTTGTCGGGACAGGGAGTTGAGACCCAGTACTTC.

This chain connects TRBV12-3 or TRBV12-4 to TRBJ1-1, with D tentatively TRBD1 (5 bases). The V gene lost 3 bases and the J gene lost 5 bases, with 10 bases spanning the gap. The CDR3 is 13 residues long. CDR3 in amino acids: CASSFSGRTEAFF. CDR3 nucleotides: TGTGCCAGCAGTTTCTCAGGGAGGACTGAAGCTTTCTTT.